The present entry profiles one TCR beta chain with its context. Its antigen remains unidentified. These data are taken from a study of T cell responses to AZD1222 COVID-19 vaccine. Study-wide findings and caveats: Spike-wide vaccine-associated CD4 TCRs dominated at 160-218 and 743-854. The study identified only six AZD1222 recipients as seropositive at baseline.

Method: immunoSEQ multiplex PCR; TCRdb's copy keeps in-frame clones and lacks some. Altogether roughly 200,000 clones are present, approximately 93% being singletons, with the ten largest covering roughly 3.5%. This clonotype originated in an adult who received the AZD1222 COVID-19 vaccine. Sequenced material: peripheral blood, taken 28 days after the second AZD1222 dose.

The CDR3 region has the DNA TGTGCCAGCAGCCTACTAGGCCGGGACACTGAAGCTTTCTTT. Protein: CASSLLGRDTEAFF. The chain has TRBV28 and TRBJ1-1; D is uncertain. The CDR3 consists of 14 residues. Germline CDR1 and CDR2: MDHEN and SYDVKM. Trimming removed 6 bases from V and 3 bases from J, with 14 bases in between.